This is a list of T cell receptor beta chains from one sample in a study of vaccination effects on CD4 cells after COVID-19. Only in-frame clones appear in the TCRdb table, and some are missing; sequencing was by immunoSEQ multiplex PCR. This sample has tens of thousands of clones, with over 65% found just once. For these TCRs, the target antigens are not known. The source was CD4+ T cells from PBMCs cultured with HCoV-NL63 spike peptides, collected after COVID-19 vaccination. The receptors stem from a human donor who received a COVID-19 vaccine. Each CDR3 is given with its conserved first and last residue. Not every row has a clone size; where given, it reads once, few, many or a size class.

v_call clone_size cdr3_aa
TRBV5-1 . CASSSLRSSYEQYF
TRBV6-5 . CASSYATGGSGNTIYF
TRBV5-6 . CASSLGTDPSAFF
TRBV15 . CATSRDPGQQETQYF
TRBV5-1 . CASSLGGGSEKLFF
TRBV27 . CASSFTWTGEVNQPQHF
TRBV10-2 few CASSPRLADTQYF
TRBV7-2 . CASSKNPRGMTDTQYF
TRBV19 few CASSDSYNSPLHF
TRBV7-9 . CASSLRGGQGARNTIYF
TRBV29-1 . CSVAVGEGEQYF
TRBV6-1 . CASSEGGDYGYTF
TRBV6-4 . CASSDMYTQYF
TRBV6-5 . CASSPLGQGGKLFF
TRBV11-2 few CASSLDRGRPDTQYF
TRBV10-3 . CAISEFEGPSYEQYF
TRBV5-1 few CASSVQWSGEQYF
TRBV21-1 . CASSKTGSPNYGYTF
TRBV18 few CASSPPLPEKLFF
TRBV6-5 . CASRPGLGNSPLHF
TRBV9 . CASSVGSLANEKLFF
TRBV19 . CASITGANTGELFF
TRBV5-5 . CASSTGQSQETQYF
TRBV6-5 . CATARANYGYTF
TRBV5-6 once CASSFRTQGSSYEQYF
TRBV6-5 . CASRGREAGTEAFF
TRBV6-2/TRBV6-3 once CASSFDRGLHLGGSPLHF
TRBV4-1 . CASYGGTPVHRQFF
TRBV29-1 few CSATTGQASGPYGYTF
TRBV24-1 few CATPRDFANTGELFF
TRBV19 . CASSYDGVSNQPQHF
TRBV9 . CASSVGGTEGQYF
TRBV4-1 . CASSQGQVYGYTF
TRBV27 . CASSLSISGRRTGELFF
TRBV28 . CASSPPGGAMNTEAFF
TRBV5-4 . CASTAGPSGSGTGELFF
TRBV5-4 . CASSLKYTGEGNEQFF
TRBV5-1 . CASSFQRGGTDTQYF
TRBV19 once CASSIQTDNYGYTF
TRBV12-5 . CASGLDGGTRRLQETQYF
TRBV21-1 . CASSKRFLLELGNPYEQYF
TRBV7-6 . CASSPRAHVVTIAEQYF
TRBV3-1/TRBV3-2 few CASVRGASETQYF
TRBV28 . CASGAGTANPTRYNEQFF
TRBV14 . CASSPSDWDWARISHEQYF
TRBV27 . CASSLRYRGSYEQYF
TRBV23-1 . CASSQNRGMNTEAFF
TRBV21-1 few CASSKDDKSSYNSPLHF
TRBV3-1/TRBV3-2 . CASSQDSTGGTEAFF
TRBV6-1 . CASSESPGNTEAFF
TRBV12-3/TRBV12-4 . CASSLGPGPEAFF
TRBV11-2 . CASSAGGRYGYTF
TRBV13 . CASSPYEVRVQYF
TRBV9 . CASSPQPSYEQYF
TRBV19 . CASSIRGPNTEAFF
TRBV11-3 . CASSLAPARTGPDTQYF
TRBV29-1 . CSHHDYRGRGYEAFF
TRBV19 . CASSKDSRQPQHF
TRBV6-5 few CASSYSAGASNNEQFF